The clone carrying this T cell receptor beta chain was picked up many times. The antigen is unknown. It was with unique molecular identifiers that the TCRbeta library was prepared. TCRdb reprocessed the PCR reads via MiXCR and lists one record per CDR3 protein. The table records 600,000 to 700,000 distinct CDR3 sequences, roughly 13% of them present only once. This entry belongs to a study of T-cell reconstitution after alpha-beta-depleted transplantation in children. The study's findings and limits: After transplant, high TCRbeta diversity at day 60 in some patients arose from surviving recipient T cells and thymic progenitors. Alpha-beta T cells about two months after transplant reportedly derived from several hundred expanded graft clones. Newly generated T cells supplied most T-cell counts and diversity one year post-transplant.

This CDR3 has 14 amino acids. Trimming pared 6 bases from V and 4 bases from J, leaving 16 bases between. CDR1 is SQVTM and CDR2 is ANQGSEA in the germline V gene. V and J are TRBV29-1 and TRBJ2-1; D gene uncertain. This clonotype was obtained from a girl aged 2 to 10 with congenital amegakaryocytic thrombocytopenia, due to receive a stem cell transplant. Sequenced material: PBMCs, taken before TCRalphabeta/CD19-depleted stem cell transplant. CDR3 residues: CSVSYGDFYNEQFF. For the CDR3, the DNA is TGCAGCGTCTCCTACGGAGACTTTTACAATGAGCAGTTCTTC.